What follows is one T cell receptor (beta chain) and its context. The authors negatively isolated CD8+ and CD4+ T cells and FACS-enriched TEMRA cells. V was trimmed by 3 bases and J by 1 base, leaving 9 bases between them. The CDR3 spans 14 residues. Germline lookup yields CDR1 GTSNPN and CDR2 SVGIG (reference sequence). The data were obtained in a study of CD8 T cells in Susac syndrome. An input of about 0.45 to 1 ug of RNA was subjected to reverse transcription using random hexamers. TCRdb fed the immunoSEQ multiplex PCR reads into MiXCR, producing one record per CDR3 protein. The sample carries about 140,000 distinct CDR3 sequences, 85% to 95% recorded once.

The V call is TRBV30, the J call TRBJ2-2; a weak D match, TRBD1 (6 bases). Sequenced sample: CD8+ T cells from PBMCs. This clonotype originated in a human donor in good health. In nucleotides, the CDR3 is TGTGCCTGGAGGCCCAGGGGGAACACCGGGGAGCTGTTTTTT. It encodes CAWRPRGNTGELFF.